These 8 T cell receptor beta chains were sequenced from one sample in a study of cytomegalovirus exposure and HLA in healthy donors. Use of 60 Vbeta and 13 Jbeta primers characterized the PCR. Method: immunoSEQ multiplex PCR; TCRdb's copy keeps in-frame clones and lacks some. The sample lists roughly 99,000 clones; around 80% were seen once. Sequencing used PBMCs. The receptors shown here come from a man aged 25-40 years in good health and CMV-seropositive.

This chain uses TRBV19 with TRBJ1-2, with D unclear. The length of the CDR3 is 12 residues. V gave up 4 bases and J gave up 8 bases, with 11 bases separating them. CDR1 and CDR2 (germline): LNHDA, SQIVND (reference sequence). The DNA of the CDR3 is TGTGCCAGTAGTAGCCTAGCTGGGGGCTACACCTTC. Residues: CASSSLAGGYTF.

The chain has TRBV5-8 and TRBJ1-5, with D unresolved. The ends were cut back, 2 bases at V and 5 bases at J, with 8 bases in the middle. Germline assignment: CDR1 SGHTS and CDR2 YDEGEE. The CDR3 has 13 amino acids. The CDR3: CASSFGGDQPQHF. The CDR3 DNA reads as TGTGCCAGCAGCTTTGGCGGGGATCAGCCCCAGCATTTT. The whole variable domain, filled in from reference TRBV5-8 and TRBJ1-5, reads EAGVTQSPTHLIKTRGQQATLRCSPISGHTSVYWYQQALGLGLQFLLWYDEGEERNRGNFPPRFSGRQFPNYSSELNVNALELEDSALYLCASSFGGDQPQHFGDGTRLSIL.

This chain uses TRBV27 with TRBJ1-2; 9 nucleotides align to TRBD1. Germline trimming cut 4 bases from V and 4 bases from J; bases unmatched to any gene: 13. Germline V gene sequence: CDR1 MNHEY, CDR2 SMNVEV (reference sequence). This CDR3 contains 17 residues. The chain's CDR3 is CASSYRGIQGARYGYTF. The CDR3 DNA reads as TGTGCCAGCAGTTACCGGGGAATACAGGGGGCGCGCTATGGCTACACCTTC.

The chain is built from TRBV9 and TRBJ2-1; the match to TRBD2 covers 7 bases. Germline assignment: CDR1 SGDLS and CDR2 YYNGEE. The CDR3 extends over 13 amino acids. The J segment lost 7 bases and the V segment lost 5 bases, leaving 6 bases of the junction unmatched. The DNA of the CDR3 is TGTGCCAGCAGGGGAGCGGGGAGGAATGAGCAGTTCTTC. Protein: CASRGAGRNEQFF.

This clone was seen once. The J gene is TRBJ1-3, the V gene TRBV19; D unresolved. V was trimmed by 8 bases and J by 2 bases, leaving 7 bases between them. In germline, CDR1 is LNHDA, CDR2 SQIVND (reference sequence). The CDR3 is 12 amino acids. This CDR3 is CASCTAGNTIYF. In DNA, the CDR3 is TGTGCCAGTTGCACGGCTGGAAACACCATATATTTT.

Only one count was recorded for this clone. The chain is built from TRBV9 and TRBJ2-1; 7 positions match TRBD1. With 0 bases clipped from V and 6 bases from J, the junction kept 12 bases outside the gene matches. This CDR3 comprises 17 residues. Germline V gene sequence: CDR1 SGDLS, CDR2 YYNGEE. The CDR3 loop is CASSVGPVGTAINEQFF. For the CDR3, the DNA is TGTGCCAGCAGCGTAGGTCCCGTCGGGACAGCGATCAATGAGCAGTTCTTC.

In its sample, this clone was seen a few times. This chain connects TRBV6-1 to TRBJ2-3, with a tentative D call TRBD2 (6 bases). This CDR3 has 15 amino acids. Between the trimmed V and J ends, which lost 5 bases and 3 bases, there was a span of 15 bases. CDR1 and CDR2 (germline): MNHNS, SASEGT. As DNA, the CDR3 is TGTGCCAGCAGTTTTGGGGGGTTCCGAACAGATACGCAGTATTTT. Its translation: CASSFGGFRTDTQYF.

V and J are TRBV10-3 and TRBJ1-2; D remains unclear. Germline V gene sequence: CDR1 ENHRY, CDR2 SYGVKD. V shed 3 bases and J shed 8 bases, with 19 bases lying between them. CDR3 length: 15 residues. The CDR3 bases are TGTGCCATCAGTGAATCAGAACCAAGTCTAGGAGGCTACACCTTC. Translation gives CAISESEPSLGGYTF.